This entry lists 19 T cell receptor beta chains sequenced from one sample in a study of shared clonotypes between healthy human individuals. Generated by immunoSEQ multiplex PCR, the TCRdb table keeps only in-frame clones and is missing some. The profile shows 2 million to 2.5 million clones, 85% to 95% of them singletons. Sequenced input: naive CD4+ T cells from PBMCs. Documented subset: CD45RA+ positively selected. These TCRs come from a man aged 18 to 30 in good health. Some clones in this sample may be carry-over from other donors' samples.

This chain uses TRBV4-1 with TRBJ1-1; D unclear. Germline values: CDR1 MGHRA, CDR2 YSYEKL. Trimming removed 0 bases from V and 3 bases from J, with 14 bases in between. This CDR3 contains 16 residues. The chain's CDR3 is CASSQDRKGVYTEAFF. The DNA for the CDR3 is TGCGCCAGCAGCCAAGATCGAAAGGGAGTTTACACTGAAGCTTTCTTT.

This clone was detected once. The chain has TRBV9 and TRBJ2-1, with TRBD1 identical over 7 bases. This CDR3 has 15 amino acids. Losses at the gene ends were 6 bases for V and 0 bases for J; bases not matched to a gene: 6. Germline values: CDR1 SGDLS, CDR2 YYNGEE. The CDR3 spells CASTLGGSSYNEQFF. The CDR3 nucleotides are TGTGCCAGCACGTTAGGGGGCTCCTCCTACAATGAGCAGTTCTTC.

V and J are TRBV14 and TRBJ2-1, with D perhaps being TRBD1 or TRBD2 (6 bases each). The germline V and J ends were trimmed by 1 base and 8 bases, with 15 bases remaining between them. This CDR3 is built from 15 residues. Germline CDR1 SGHDN, CDR2 FVKESK. CDR3 protein: CASSQVRGRVDEQFF. The CDR3 DNA sequence: TGTGCCAGCAGCCAAGTCCGGGGGCGTGTAGATGAGCAGTTCTTC.

The sample holds one count of this clone. V is TRBV15 and J is TRBJ1-5, with 7 bases lining up with TRBD1. CDR3 length equals 15 residues. The J segment lost 8 bases and the V segment lost 0 bases, leaving 7 bases of the junction unmatched. Per the germline V gene, CDR1 is LNHNV and CDR2 is YYDKDF (reference sequence). The chain's CDR3 is CATSRDGRGLEPQHF. The DNA of the CDR3 is TGTGCCACCAGCAGAGATGGGAGGGGGCTGGAGCCCCAGCATTTT.

This rearrangement joins TRBV7-2 to TRBJ1-1; unclear D gene. Germline CDR1 and CDR2: SGHTA and FQGNSA. The CDR3 runs to 14 residues. Trimming left V 5 bases short and J 2 bases short, with 12 bases between. Here the CDR3 DNA reads TGTGCCAGCAGCCCGAGACTCACCAACACTGAAGCTTTCTTT. Amino acids: CASSPRLTNTEAFF.

CDR3 sequence reads: CASSGGWGEERNEQFF. DNA of the CDR3: TGTGCCAGCAGCGGCGGCTGGGGGGAGGAGAGGAATGAGCAGTTCTTC. V and J are TRBV9 and TRBJ2-1; tentative D call: TRBD2 (6 bases). The CDR3 contains 16 residues. Germline-derived CDR1 and CDR2 are SGDLS and YYNGEE. Trimming took off 3 bases at V and 7 bases at J, with 20 bases between the two ends.

This chain joins TRBV19 and TRBJ1-2; D call uncertain. The V end was cut by 2 bases, the J end by 3 bases, with 13 bases between. The CDR3 is 15 amino acids. Germline assignment: CDR1 LNHDA and CDR2 SQIVND (reference sequence). The CDR3 DNA sequence: TGTGCCAGTAGTATATTAAGCGGCAGATACTATGGCTACACCTTC. The encoded protein is CASSILSGRYYGYTF. Variable domain in full (rest from reference TRBV19 and TRBJ1-2): DGGITQSPKYLFRKEGQNVTLSCEQNLNHDAMYWYRQDPGQGLRLIYYSQIVNDFQKGDIAEGYSVSREKKESFPLTVTSAQKNPTAFYLCASSILSGRYYGYTFGSGTRLTVV.

The chain employs TRBV5-1 and TRBJ2-2; 7 nucleotides line up with TRBD2. The CDR3 has 16 amino acids. The V segment lost 7 bases and the J segment 2 bases; nucleotides outside the gene matches: 11. Germline V lookup: CDR1 SGHRS, CDR2 YFSETQ. The DNA for the CDR3 is TGCGCCAGCGGGACGGTCCTAGCGGCCAACACCGGGGAGCTGTTTTTT. Translation gives CASGTVLAANTGELFF. Full variable domain (missing parts from reference TRBV5-1 and TRBJ2-2): KAGVTQTPRYLIKTRGQQVTLSCSPISGHRSVSWYQQTPGQGLQFLFEYFSETQRNKGNFPGRFSGRQFSNSRSEMNVSTLELGDSALYLCASGTVLAANTGELFFGEGSRLTVL.

Points on this clone: Other DNA variants within this sample encode the same CDR3. The chain combines TRBV18 with TRBJ2-1, with 11 positions matching TRBD1. CDR1 and CDR2 from the germline V gene are KGHSH and LQKENI. This CDR3 is 15 amino acids long. The ends lost 3 bases at V and 8 bases at J; junction bases unmatched: 6. This chain's CDR3 is CASSPRTGGRDEQFF. The CDR3 coding sequence is TGTGCCAGCTCACCCCGGACAGGGGGCAGGGATGAGCAGTTCTTC.

The chain recombines TRBV5-8 with TRBJ2-5; 16 nucleotides align to TRBD2. CDR1 and CDR2 (germline): SGHTS, YDEGEE. This CDR3 has 17 residues. With V trimmed by 4 bases and J by 2 bases, 5 bases remained unmatched. CDR3: CASSQGLAGGRQETQYF. CDR3 nucleotides: TGTGCCAGCAGCCAGGGACTAGCGGGAGGGCGTCAAGAGACCCAGTACTTC.

This clone was recorded a few times. V and J are TRBV5-1 and TRBJ1-5; D uncertain. The germline gives CDR1 SGHRS, CDR2 YFSETQ. The CDR3 covers 13 residues. The V and J ends lost 3 bases and 4 bases respectively, with 8 bases between them. The CDR3 is CASSSIGNQPQHF. Written as DNA, the CDR3 is TGCGCCAGCAGCTCCATAGGTAATCAGCCCCAGCATTTT.

V usage is TRBV11-1 and J usage is TRBJ1-1; TRBD1 is a possible D gene (6 bases). Trimming took off 5 bases at V and 1 base at J, with 14 bases between the two ends. The CDR3 contains 15 residues. In germline, CDR1 is SGHAT, CDR2 FQDESV (reference sequence). The CDR3 DNA sequence: TGTGCCAGCAGCCTGATGACAGGTGGGAACACTGAAGCTTTCTTT. The encoded protein is CASSLMTGGNTEAFF.

The rearrangement links TRBV21-1 to TRBJ1-5; no DNA check was done on the table's D call, TRBD1. TRBV21-1 is noted as a pseudogene. This CDR3 region has 15 residues. CDR3 nucleotides: TGTGCCCGACCTCGACACTTTGTAGGCAATCAGCCCCAGCATTTT. Protein: CARPRHFVGNQPQHF.

The chain carries TRBV2 and TRBJ2-1, with D unclear. CDR3 length equals 14 residues. Deletions cut 3 bases from V and 9 bases from J, with 15 bases between. Germline CDR1 is SNHLY and CDR2 is FYNNEI. The CDR3 reads CASSESRVVSEQFF. The CDR3 bases are TGTGCCAGCAGTGAGTCTCGGGTAGTGAGTGAGCAGTTCTTC.

Of note for this clone: The same CDR3 can be traced to other DNA sequences in this sample. CDR3 bases: TGTGCCAGCAGCGTTGGGGTGAGGAATGAGCAGTTCTTC. Protein: CASSVGVRNEQFF. The rearrangement links TRBV9 to TRBJ2-1, with D hard to call. Germline V gives CDR1 SGDLS, CDR2 YYNGEE. CDR3 length: 13 amino acids. V dropped 2 bases and J dropped 7 bases, with 10 bases sitting between them.

The sample holds one count of this clone. This chain connects TRBV18 to TRBJ1-2; D gene unclear. Germline V gene data show CDR1 as KGHSH and CDR2 as LQKENI. Trimming cost V 0 bases and J 6 bases, with 14 bases left between them. The CDR3 is 15 residues long. The DNA for the CDR3 is TGTGCCAGCTCACCACCAGGAACAGAGTCGGATGGCTACACCTTC. Translating gives CASSPPGTESDGYTF.

The chain combines TRBV6-6 with TRBJ2-1; TRBD1 matches at 7 bases. The CDR3 has 15 amino acids. Unmatched junction bases numbered 9, after V lost 6 bases and J lost 4 bases. CDR1 MNHNY and CDR2 SVGAGI come from the germline V gene (reference sequence). The CDR3 region is CASSSHRGQYNEQFF. The CDR3 DNA reads as TGTGCCAGCAGCTCCCACAGGGGTCAGTACAATGAGCAGTTCTTC.

This chain links TRBV28 with TRBJ2-7, with D perhaps TRBD2 (6 bases). CDR3 length: 14 amino acids. Trimming removed 9 bases at V and 2 bases at J, with 17 bases between. CDR1 MDHEN and CDR2 SYDVKM come from the germline V gene. This CDR3 is CASRWSSEPYEQYF. The DNA for the CDR3 is TGTGCCAGTAGATGGTCTAGCGAACCCTACGAGCAGTACTTC.

The chain has TRBV6-1 and TRBJ2-7; TRBD2 is a possible D gene (6 bases). Germline V gene lookup returns CDR1 MNHNS and CDR2 SASEGT. The V end lost 5 bases, the J end lost 3 bases, and 17 bases lay between the germline ends. The CDR3 runs to 15 residues. This CDR3 is CASSNGGGKVYEQYF. The DNA for the CDR3 is TGTGCCAGCAGTAATGGTGGAGGGAAGGTCTACGAGCAGTACTTC.